This TCR beta chain was identified in a study of T cell responses to AZD1222 COVID-19 vaccine. This table comes from immunoSEQ multiplex PCR, and its TCRdb copy is limited to in-frame clones, with some not included. Of around 190,000 clones in the sample, 80% to 95% were seen once. Per germline, CDR1 SGHVS and CDR2 FQNEAQ. V shed 4 bases, J shed 1 base, and the junction held 17 bases outside the gene matches. This CDR3 is 19 amino acids long. With respect to this clone: Its antigen is still unknown.

Findings and limits, study-wide: White British ancestry dominated among donors, who included more females, and clonal diversity was possibly underestimated.

This sample comprised peripheral blood, obtained on day 0 of AZD1222 vaccination. The sequence derives from an adult in good health. The V and J genes are TRBV7-8 and TRBJ2-7; 9 bases line up with TRBD1. The CDR3: CASSSAVGVGGQGSYEQYF. The CDR3 bases are TGTGCCAGCAGCTCCGCGGTTGGGGTTGGGGGACAGGGTTCCTACGAGCAGTACTTC.